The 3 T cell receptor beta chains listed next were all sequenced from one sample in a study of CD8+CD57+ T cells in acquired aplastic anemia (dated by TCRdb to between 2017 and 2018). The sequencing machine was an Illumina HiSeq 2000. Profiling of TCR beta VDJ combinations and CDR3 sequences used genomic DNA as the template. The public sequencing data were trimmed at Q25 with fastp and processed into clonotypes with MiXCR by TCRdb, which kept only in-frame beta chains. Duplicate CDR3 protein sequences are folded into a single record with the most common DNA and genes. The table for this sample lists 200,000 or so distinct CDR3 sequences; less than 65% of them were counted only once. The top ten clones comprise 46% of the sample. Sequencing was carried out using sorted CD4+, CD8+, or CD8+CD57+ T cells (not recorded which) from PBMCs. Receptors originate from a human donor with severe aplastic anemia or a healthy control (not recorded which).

The CDR3, as DNA: TGTGCCACCAGCAGCACGCGAGGGAGGCAGTTCTTC. Its protein is CATSSTRGRQFF. The chain recombines TRBV15 with TRBJ2-1; D perhaps matches TRBD2 (5 bases). This CDR3 region has 12 residues. V dropped 3 bases and J dropped 12 bases, with 12 bases sitting between them. Germline V gene lookup returns CDR1 LNHNV and CDR2 YYDKDF (reference sequence).

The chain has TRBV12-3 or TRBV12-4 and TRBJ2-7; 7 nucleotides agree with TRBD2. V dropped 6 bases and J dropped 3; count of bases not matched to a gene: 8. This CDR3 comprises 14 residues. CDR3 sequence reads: CASSPGRINYEQYF. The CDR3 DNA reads TGTGCCAGCAGCCCCGGGAGGATCAACTACGAGCAGTACTTC.

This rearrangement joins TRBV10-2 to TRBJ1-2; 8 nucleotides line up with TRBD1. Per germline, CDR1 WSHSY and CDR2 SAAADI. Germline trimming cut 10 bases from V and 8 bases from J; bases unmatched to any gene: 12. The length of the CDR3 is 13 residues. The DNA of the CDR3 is TGCGCCACATCTCGACAGGGGCTAGCGGGCTACACCTTC. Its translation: CATSRQGLAGYTF.